Listed below are T cell receptor beta chains from one sample, sequenced in a study of glioma-infiltrating T cells after dendritic cell vaccination. Some clones are missing from TCRdb's copy, which holds only in-frame ones; the method was immunoSEQ multiplex PCR. The table has under 100,000 clones, about 80% seen once. The specimen comprised blood, sampled before dendritic cell vaccination. Receptors originate from a human donor with glioblastoma. The CDR3 runs from the conserved cysteine through the conserved F or W. Fields, in order: V gene, J gene, CDR3 length, D gene, clone size, CDR3 protein, CDR3 DNA. A D gene is named only where the DNA matches it firmly. Size values are once, few and many counts, or a class for expanded clones, and some rows have none.

>TRBV30|TRBJ1-5|13|TRBD1|NA
CAWSLQGTQPQHF
TGTGCCTGGAGCCTACAGGGGACTCAGCCCCAGCATTTT
>TRBV5-4|TRBJ2-1|15|TRBD2|NA
CASSLTSGGENEQFF
TGTGCCAGCAGCCTGACTAGCGGGGGGGAAAATGAGCAGTTCTTC
>TRBV30|TRBJ2-1|21|NA|NA
CAWTQKGIGQKMGSSYNEQFF
TGTGCCTGGACCCAAAAAGGTATAGGACAGAAGATGGGAAGCTCCTACAATGAGCAGTTCTTC
>TRBV6-6|TRBJ1-2|12|NA|once
CASSYRTDGYTF
TGTGCCAGCAGTTATAGGACAGATGGCTACACCTTC
>TRBV4-2|TRBJ2-2|16|TRBD1|NA
CASSQRGTGYTGELFF
TGTGCCAGCAGCCAAAGGGGGACAGGATACACCGGGGAGCTGTTTTTT
>TRBV5-6|TRBJ2-2|17|TRBD2|NA
CASSTSGSRGATGELFF
TGTGCCAGCAGTACTAGCGGATCTAGGGGTGCGACCGGGGAGCTGTTTTTT
>TRBV28|TRBJ2-7|13|TRBD1|NA
CASSYTGGYEQYF
TGTGCCAGCAGTTATACAGGGGGCTACGAGCAGTACTTC
>TRBV7-2|TRBJ2-5|13|TRBD2|NA
CASSPPLHGGKYF
TGTGCCAGCAGCCCCCCCCTACACGGGGGGAAGTACTTC
>TRBV5-1|TRBJ1-3|13|NA|few
CASSLGLGNTIYF
TGCGCCAGCAGCTTGGGACTGGGAAACACCATATATTTT
>TRBV11-2|TRBJ2-1|14|NA|NA
CASSLDRGVHEQFF
TGTGCCAGCAGCTTAGACAGGGGGGTTCATGAGCAGTTCTTC
>TRBV6-5|TRBJ2-7|12|TRBD1|few
CASRGQVYEQYF
TGTGCCAGCAGGGGACAGGTGTACGAGCAGTACTTC
>TRBV10-3|TRBJ2-7|14|TRBD1|NA
CAISRDRVVDEQYF
TGTGCCATCAGCAGAGACAGGGTGGTCGACGAGCAGTACTTC
>TRBV27|TRBJ2-1|16|NA|NA
CASSLYEGGSYNEQFF
TGTGCCAGCAGTTTATACGAAGGAGGTTCCTACAATGAGCAGTTCTTC
>TRBV6-1|TRBJ2-1|14|NA|NA
CASSETTGYNEQFF
TGTGCCAGCAGTGAGACGACTGGCTACAATGAGCAGTTCTTC
>TRBV2|TRBJ2-1|17|TRBD1|NA
CASRPPSDRGKLREQFF
TGTGCCAGCAGGCCCCCCTCCGACAGGGGAAAATTACGCGAGCAGTTCTTC
>TRBV19|TRBJ1-4|18|TRBD1|NA
CASSINGQGADSGEKLFF
TGTGCCAGTAGTATAAACGGACAGGGAGCGGATAGTGGCGAAAAACTGTTTTTT
>TRBV29-1|TRBJ2-3|14|TRBD2|NA
CSVSGLAGADTQYF
TGCAGCGTTTCGGGACTAGCGGGGGCAGATACGCAGTATTTT
>TRBV7-9|TRBJ1-1|12|TRBD1|NA
CASSLRQGRAFF
TGTGCCAGCAGCCTACGACAGGGGAGAGCTTTCTTT
>TRBV5-1|TRBJ2-7|16|NA|few
CASSLPQGSPSYEQYF
TGCGCCAGCAGCTTGCCGCAGGGGTCTCCCTCCTACGAGCAGTACTTC
>TRBV30|TRBJ2-7|15|TRBD1|NA
CAFTGTDLSSYEQYF
TGTGCCTTTACCGGGACAGACCTTAGCTCCTACGAGCAGTACTTC
>TRBV11-2|TRBJ2-1|13|TRBD1|NA
CASSLGLDRGQFF
TGTGCCAGCAGCCTGGGCCTTGACAGGGGGCAGTTCTTC
>TRBV19|TRBJ1-5|15|NA|NA
CASSTYDSLDQPQHF
TGTGCCAGTAGTACCTACGACAGTTTAGATCAGCCCCAGCATTTT
>TRBV5-1|TRBJ2-3|14|NA|NA
CASSLEPGLDTQYF
TGCGCCAGCAGCTTGGAACCAGGGTTAGATACGCAGTATTTT
>TRBV6-1|TRBJ1-1|14|TRBD1|NA
CASSLLGGDTEAFF
TGTGCCAGCAGCCTCCTAGGGGGCGACACTGAAGCTTTCTTT
>TRBV5-1|TRBJ1-4|15|NA|NA
CASSLSRQDSEKLFF
TGCGCCAGCAGCTTGTCCCGACAGGACAGTGAAAAACTGTTTTTT
>TRBV9|TRBJ1-1|14|NA|once
CASSPGAMNTEAFF
TGTGCCAGCAGCCCTGGGGCCATGAACACTGAAGCTTTCTTT
>TRBV7-2|TRBJ2-3|15|NA|NA
CASSFGGVPTDTQYF
TGTGCCAGCAGCTTCGGGGGAGTACCCACAGATACGCAGTATTTT
>TRBV28|TRBJ2-5|18|TRBD2|NA
CASSRGGLAGRAQESQYF
TGTGCCAGCAGTCGAGGGGGACTAGCGGGAAGGGCCCAAGAGAGCCAGTACTTC
>TRBV23-1|TRBJ2-7|17|TRBD1|NA
CASSHTTVDRENYEQYF
TGCGCCAGCAGTCACACAACGGTGGACAGGGAGAACTACGAGCAGTACTTC
>TRBV30|TRBJ1-2|17|NA|NA
CAWSAWGATPEGYGYTF
TGTGCCTGGAGTGCTTGGGGTGCCACACCGGAGGGATATGGCTACACCTTC
>TRBV18|TRBJ1-5|15|NA|NA
CASSPVAGNNQPQHF
TGTGCCAGCTCACCAGTGGCAGGGAACAATCAGCCCCAGCATTTT
>TRBV20-1|TRBJ1-6|11|NA|NA
CSVTRDSPLHF
TGCAGTGTAACTCGGGATTCACCCCTCCACTTT
>TRBV5-4|TRBJ2-7|17|TRBD1|NA
CASSPTPTGTGGYEQYF
TGTGCCAGCAGCCCCACGCCAACCGGGACAGGGGGCTACGAGCAGTACTTC
>TRBV9|TRBJ2-7|15|TRBD1|NA
CASSADRGLDYEQYF
TGTGCCAGCAGCGCGGACAGGGGGCTTGACTACGAGCAGTACTTC
>TRBV10-3|TRBJ1-6|13|NA|NA
CAVQFQDNSPLHF
TGTGCCGTTCAGTTCCAAGATAATTCACCCCTCCACTTT
>TRBV28|TRBJ1-1|12|NA|NA
CASSLVNTEAFF
TGTGCCAGCAGTTTAGTAAACACTGAAGCTTTCTTT
>TRBV7-9|TRBJ2-3|17|NA|NA
CASSLGLASTSTDTQYF
TGTGCCAGCAGCTTAGGATTAGCGTCGACTAGCACAGATACGCAGTATTTT
>TRBV18|TRBJ1-4|15|NA|NA
CASSSGDATNEKLFF
TGTGCCAGCTCTTCAGGGGATGCAACTAATGAAAAACTGTTTTTT
>TRBV2|TRBJ2-7|14|TRBD2|few
CASTNGGTEYEQYF
TGTGCCAGCACTAACGGGGGGACTGAATACGAGCAGTACTTC
>TRBV6-4|TRBJ2-2|15|TRBD2|once
CASSALAGVPGELFF
TGTGCCAGCAGTGCCCTAGCGGGGGTCCCCGGGGAGCTGTTTTTT
>TRBV11-2|TRBJ1-1|12|TRBD1|NA
CASSLQGGLSFF
TGTGCCAGCAGCTTACAGGGGGGATTGTCTTTCTTT
>TRBV6-1|TRBJ1-2|14|NA|NA
CASSGTGFNYGYTF
TGTGCCAGCAGTGGAACAGGGTTTAACTATGGCTACACCTTC
>TRBV6-1|TRBJ1-5|19|TRBD1|NA
CASSEGGQTQLGAIQPQHF
TGTGCCAGCAGTGAAGGGGGACAGACCCAGTTGGGGGCAATCCAGCCCCAGCATTTT
>TRBV5-5|TRBJ1-2|14|TRBD1|NA
CASSPGTANYGYTF
TGTGCCAGCAGCCCCGGGACAGCTAACTATGGCTACACCTTC
>TRBV6-6|TRBJ1-1|14|NA|NA
CASSYDHGGTEAFF
TGTGCCAGCAGTTACGACCATGGGGGGACTGAAGCTTTCTTT
>TRBV30|TRBJ1-5|13|TRBD1|NA
CAWGQGRGQPQHF
TGTGCCTGGGGACAGGGGAGGGGCCAGCCCCAGCATTTT
>TRBV19|TRBJ2-1|17|TRBD2|NA
CASSHYIGVAGTNEQFF
TGTGCCAGTAGTCACTATATTGGGGTAGCGGGAACGAATGAGCAGTTCTTC
>TRBV5-6|TRBJ2-7|11|NA|NA
CASSFKREQYF
TGTGCCAGCAGCTTCAAGCGCGAGCAGTACTTC
>TRBV7-9|TRBJ2-2|16|NA|NA
CASSLGAAGNTGELFF
TGTGCCAGCAGCTTAGGAGCGGCAGGGAACACCGGGGAGCTGTTTTTT
>TRBV7-6|TRBJ2-1|15|TRBD2|NA
CASSELAGRYNEQFF
TGTGCCAGCAGCGAACTAGCGGGCCGATACAATGAGCAGTTCTTC
>TRBV25-1|TRBJ1-1|16|NA|medium-sized
CASSELGPAGNTEAFF
TGTGCCAGCAGTGAATTAGGGCCGGCGGGGAACACTGAAGCTTTCTTT
>TRBV4-1|TRBJ2-7|15|NA|NA
CASSQAGGSYYEQYF
TGCGCCAGCAGCCAGGCCGGGGGAAGCTACTACGAGCAGTACTTC
>TRBV28|TRBJ2-7|11|NA|once
CASSKGYEQYF
TGTGCCAGCAGTAAGGGGTACGAGCAGTACTTC
>TRBV9|TRBJ2-3|16|NA|few
CASSVGGGYSTDTQYF
TGTGCCAGCAGCGTAGGGGGGGGCTACAGCACAGATACGCAGTATTTT
>TRBV7-2|TRBJ2-5|14|TRBD2|few
CASSSSGGREEQYF
TGTGCCAGCAGCTCTAGCGGGGGGCGGGAAGAGCAGTACTTC
>TRBV5-1|TRBJ2-5|13|TRBD2|NA
CASSTGLDETQYF
TGCGCCAGCAGCACGGGACTAGATGAGACCCAGTACTTC
>TRBV11-2|TRBJ1-3|15|NA|few
CASSLGPGSGNTIYF
TGTGCCAGCAGCTTAGGACCGGGGTCTGGAAACACCATATATTTT
>TRBV5-8|TRBJ2-3|14|NA|NA
CASSFKPGANTQYF
TGTGCCAGCAGCTTTAAACCAGGGGCGAATACGCAGTATTTT
>TRBV27|TRBJ1-2|14|NA|NA
CASSYWGGLGGYTF
TGTGCCAGCAGTTATTGGGGGGGGCTTGGTGGCTACACCTTC
>TRBV10-3|TRBJ2-1|14|NA|NA
CAISLQGLGNEQFF
TGTGCCATCAGTTTACAGGGATTAGGCAATGAGCAGTTCTTC